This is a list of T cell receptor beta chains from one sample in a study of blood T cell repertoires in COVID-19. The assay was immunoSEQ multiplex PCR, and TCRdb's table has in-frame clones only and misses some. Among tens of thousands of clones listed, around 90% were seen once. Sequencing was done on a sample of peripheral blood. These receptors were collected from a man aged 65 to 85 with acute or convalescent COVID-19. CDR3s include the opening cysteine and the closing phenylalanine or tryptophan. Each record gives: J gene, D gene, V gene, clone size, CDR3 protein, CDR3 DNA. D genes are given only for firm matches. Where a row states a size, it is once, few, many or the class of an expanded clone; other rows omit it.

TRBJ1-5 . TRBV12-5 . CASGAPSRGIEGNQPQHF TGTGCTAGTGGTGCCCCCTCCCGGGGGATTGAGGGCAATCAGCCCCAGCATTTT
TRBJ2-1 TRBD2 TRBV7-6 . CASSSPASGGAKEQFF TGTGCCAGCAGCTCCCCAGCTAGCGGGGGGGCAAAAGAGCAGTTCTTC
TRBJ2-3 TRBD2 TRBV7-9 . CASSFPPRLAGTADTQYF TGTGCCAGCAGCTTTCCTCCCCGACTAGCGGGAACCGCAGATACGCAGTATTTT
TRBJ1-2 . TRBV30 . CAWRNSGGDYGYTF TGTGCCTGGAGGAACAGTGGAGGTGACTATGGCTACACCTTC
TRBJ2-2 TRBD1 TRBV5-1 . CASSSGTGVAGELFF TGCGCCAGCAGCTCCGGGACAGGGGTCGCCGGGGAGCTGTTTTTT
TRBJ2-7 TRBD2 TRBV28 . CASSSYPPGLAKDEQYF TGTGCCAGCAGTTCCTATCCTCCGGGACTAGCGAAAGACGAGCAGTACTTC
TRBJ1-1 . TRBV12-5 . CASGLGQGNTEAFF TGTGCTAGTGGTTTGGGGCAGGGCAACACTGAAGCTTTCTTT
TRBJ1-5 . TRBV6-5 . CASRSGEGSNQPQHF TGTGCCAGCAGATCAGGGGAAGGTAGCAATCAGCCCCAGCATTTT
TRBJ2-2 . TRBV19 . CASRHRDTGELFF TGTGCCAGTCGCCACAGGGACACCGGGGAGCTGTTTTTT
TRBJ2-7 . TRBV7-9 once CASSRSYEQYF TGTGCCAGCAGTCGCTCCTACGAGCAGTACTTC
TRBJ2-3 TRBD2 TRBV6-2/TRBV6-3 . CASSLTLVAGAPTDTQYF TGTGCCAGCAGTTTAACGCTCGTAGCGGGGGCCCCCACAGATACGCAGTATTTT
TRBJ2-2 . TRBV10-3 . CAISPLALETGELFF TGTGCCATCAGCCCACTAGCCCTGGAGACCGGGGAGCTGTTTTTT
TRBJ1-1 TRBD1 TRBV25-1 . CASSSPGTGFMNTEAFF TGTGCCAGCTCCTCCCCCGGGACAGGTTTTATGAACACTGAAGCTTTCTTT
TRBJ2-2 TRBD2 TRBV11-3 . CASGLAGNTGELFF TGTGCCAGCGGACTAGCGGGAAACACCGGGGAGCTGTTTTTT
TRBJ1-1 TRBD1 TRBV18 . CASSPSTGRWATEAFF TGTGCCAGCTCACCATCGACAGGGAGATGGGCCACTGAAGCTTTCTTT
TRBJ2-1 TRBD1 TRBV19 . CASNRGSGRNEQFF TGTGCCAGTAACAGGGGGTCGGGGCGTAATGAGCAGTTCTTC
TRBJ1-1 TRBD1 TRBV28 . CASALLQGGTEAFF TGTGCCAGCGCACTTTTACAGGGGGGCACTGAAGCTTTCTTT
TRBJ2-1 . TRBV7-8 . CASSLYPSDDFPYNEQFF TGTGCCAGCAGCTTATACCCGAGTGATGACTTCCCCTACAATGAGCAGTTCTTC
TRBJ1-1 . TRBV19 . CASSNSRGEAFF TGTGCCAGTAGTAATAGCCGGGGAGAAGCTTTCTTT
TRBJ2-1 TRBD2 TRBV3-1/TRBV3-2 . CASSQGLAVSYNEQFF TGTGCCAGCAGCCAAGGGCTAGCGGTCTCCTACAATGAGCAGTTCTTC
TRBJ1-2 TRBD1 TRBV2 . CASRDRGSGDYGYTF TGTGCCAGCAGAGACAGGGGATCTGGGGACTATGGCTACACCTTC
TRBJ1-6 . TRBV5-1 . CASSGGTSNNSPLHF TGCGCCAGCAGCGGCGGGACCTCAAATAATTCACCCCTCCACTTT
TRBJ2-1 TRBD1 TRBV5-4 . CASTRGRDYNEQFF TGTGCCAGCACGAGGGGGCGAGACTACAATGAGCAGTTCTTC
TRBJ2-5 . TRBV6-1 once CASSDPGVLETQYF TGTGCCAGCAGTGATCCAGGGGTGTTGGAGACCCAGTACTTC
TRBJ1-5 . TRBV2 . CASSLDMNQPQHF TGTGCCAGCAGTCTGGACATGAATCAGCCCCAGCATTTT
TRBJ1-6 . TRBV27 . CASGQVFYNSPLHF TGTGCCAGCGGTCAGGTTTTCTATAATTCACCCCTCCACTTT
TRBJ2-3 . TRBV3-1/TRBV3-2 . CASSQSGGGGTQYF TGTGCCAGCAGCCAGTCCGGGGGAGGAGGTACGCAGTATTTT
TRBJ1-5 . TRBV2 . CASSEEGLGFRPQHF TGTGCCAGCAGTGAAGAGGGACTCGGTTTTCGGCCCCAGCATTTT
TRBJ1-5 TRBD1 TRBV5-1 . CASSPGGQGSQPQHF TGCGCCAGCAGCCCGGGGGGACAGGGAAGTCAGCCCCAGCATTTT
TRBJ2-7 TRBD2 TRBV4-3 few CASSQRAGEVYEQYF TGCGCCAGCAGCCAAAGAGCGGGAGAGGTATACGAGCAGTACTTC
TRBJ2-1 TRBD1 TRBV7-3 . CASSLRTGVTHNEQFF TGTGCCAGCAGCCTCCGGACAGGGGTGACGCACAATGAGCAGTTCTTC
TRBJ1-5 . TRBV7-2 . CASSLSGRGSNQPQHF TGTGCCAGCAGCTTATCTGGCAGAGGTAGCAATCAGCCCCAGCATTTT
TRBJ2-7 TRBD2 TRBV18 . CASSQLAGGPVEQYF TGTGCCAGCTCTCAACTAGCGGGAGGGCCCGTCGAGCAGTACTTC
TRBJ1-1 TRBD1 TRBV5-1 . CASSLAPGGGSEAFF TGCGCCAGCAGCTTGGCACCAGGGGGCGGGAGTGAAGCTTTCTTT
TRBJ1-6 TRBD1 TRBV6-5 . CASSRGKGSPLHF TGTGCCAGCTCCAGGGGGAAGGGATCACCCCTCCACTTT
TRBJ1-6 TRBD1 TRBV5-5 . CASSSRGIFRSYNSPLHF TGTGCCAGCAGCTCCAGGGGGATTTTCCGGTCCTATAATTCACCCCTCCACTTT
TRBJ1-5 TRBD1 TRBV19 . CASSARGTGHNQPQHF TGTGCCAGTAGTGCTAGGGGGACAGGGCACAATCAGCCCCAGCATTTT
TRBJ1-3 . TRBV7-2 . CASSLAIGDTYTIYF TGTGCCAGCAGCTTAGCGATAGGGGACACCTACACCATATATTTT
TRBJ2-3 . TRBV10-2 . CASSELRSGVTTDTQYF TGCGCCAGCAGTGAGCTTCGGTCGGGGGTTACCACAGATACGCAGTATTTT
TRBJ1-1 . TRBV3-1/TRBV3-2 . CASSQVSENTEAFF TGTGCCAGCAGCCAAGTTTCAGAAAACACTGAAGCTTTCTTT
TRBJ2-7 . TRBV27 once CASSLSYGTLYYEQYF TGTGCCAGCAGTTTATCCTACGGGACACTCTACTACGAGCAGTACTTC
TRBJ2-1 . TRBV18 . CASSPFWGDGNEQFF TGTGCCAGCTCACCTTTCTGGGGGGATGGCAATGAGCAGTTCTTC
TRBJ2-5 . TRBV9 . CASTLILEEETQYF TGTGCCAGCACCCTGATATTGGAGGAAGAGACCCAGTACTTC
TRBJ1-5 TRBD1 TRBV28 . CASSPGDRENQPQHF TGTGCCAGCAGTCCGGGGGACAGAGAAAATCAGCCCCAGCATTTT
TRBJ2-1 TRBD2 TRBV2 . CASKGSGGAYRPDEQFF TGTGCCAGCAAGGGCAGCGGGGGGGCCTATCGTCCCGATGAGCAGTTCTTC
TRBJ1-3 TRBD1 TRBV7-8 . CASSITGGSGNTIYF TGTGCCAGCAGCATAACAGGGGGCTCTGGAAACACCATATATTTT
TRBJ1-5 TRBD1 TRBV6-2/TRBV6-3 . CASSPTGGGNQPQHF TGTGCCAGCAGTCCCACAGGGGGTGGCAATCAGCCCCAGCATTTT
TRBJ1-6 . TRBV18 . CASSPDSSLNNSPLHF TGTGCCAGCTCACCGGACAGTTCACTTAATAATTCACCCCTCCACTTT
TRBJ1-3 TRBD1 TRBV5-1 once CASSSGTGNGNTIYF TGCGCCAGCAGCTCCGGGACAGGGAATGGAAACACCATATATTTT
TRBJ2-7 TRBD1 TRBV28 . CASSAPGGSSYEQYF TGTGCCAGCAGTGCCCCAGGGGGAAGTTCCTACGAGCAGTACTTC
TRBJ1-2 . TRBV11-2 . CASSSEFYGYTF TGTGCCAGCAGCTCGGAGTTCTATGGCTACACCTTC
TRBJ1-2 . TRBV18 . CASSPLAAGARYGYTF TGTGCCAGCTCACCATTGGCTGCGGGGGCGCGGTATGGCTACACCTTC
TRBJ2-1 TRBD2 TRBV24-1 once CATSPVAGPYNEQFF TGTGCCACCAGCCCGGTAGCGGGCCCCTACAATGAGCAGTTCTTC
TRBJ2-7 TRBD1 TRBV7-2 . CASSPGQYSYEQYF TGTGCCAGCAGCCCGGGACAGTACTCCTACGAGCAGTACTTC
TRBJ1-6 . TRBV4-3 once CASSQVLGGSYNSPLHF TGCGCCAGCAGCCAAGTATTAGGGGGCTCCTATAATTCACCCCTCCACTTT
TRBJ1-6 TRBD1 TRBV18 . CASSPVEQGSNSPLHF TGTGCCAGCTCACCGGTAGAACAGGGGTCTAATTCACCCCTCCACTTT
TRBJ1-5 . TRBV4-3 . CASSQELFTEPQHF TGCGCCAGCAGCCAAGAGCTTTTTACGGAGCCCCAGCATTTT
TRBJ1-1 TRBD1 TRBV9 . CASSYLPGTANTEAFF TGTGCCAGCAGCTATTTACCGGGGACAGCGAACACTGAAGCTTTCTTT
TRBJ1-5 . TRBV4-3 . CASSQEPNQPQHF TGCGCCAGCAGCCAGGAGCCGAATCAGCCCCAGCATTTT
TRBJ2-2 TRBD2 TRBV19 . CASRTGLAGGSDTGELFF TGTGCCAGTAGAACGGGACTAGCGGGGGGTAGTGACACCGGGGAGCTGTTTTTT